A single sample is the source of the 14 T cell receptor beta chains below, sequenced in a study of blood T cell repertoires in COVID-19. This table comes from immunoSEQ multiplex PCR, and its TCRdb copy is limited to in-frame clones, with some not included. The top ten clones hold 1% of a sample with 340,000 or so clones, roughly 91% of them seen once. The sequencing input was peripheral blood. These receptors were taken from a man aged 45 to 65 with active or convalescent COVID-19.

The chain employs TRBV9 and TRBJ1-4, with D perhaps matching TRBD1 (6 bases). This CDR3 is 18 amino acids long. CDR1 SGDLS and CDR2 YYNGEE come from the germline V gene. V was shortened by 4 bases and J by 2 bases, with 21 bases between the two germline ends. Written as DNA, the CDR3 is TGTGCCAGCAGCTTAACAGGGATGGGATGGCTGACTAATGAAAAACTGTTTTTT. Translating gives CASSLTGMGWLTNEKLFF. Based on the CDR3 plus reference TRBV9 and TRBJ1-4, the full variable domain is DSGVTQTPKHLITATGQRVTLRCSPRSGDLSVYWYQQSLDQGLQFLIQYYNGEERAKGNILERFSAQQFPDLHSELNLSSLELGDSALYFCASSLTGMGWLTNEKLFFGSGTQLSVL.

V usage is TRBV5-1 and J usage is TRBJ2-7; maybe TRBD1 (5 bases). This CDR3 is built from 16 residues. The germline V gene has CDR1 SGHRS and CDR2 YFSETQ. Between the trimmed V and J ends, which lost 0 bases and 5 bases, there was a span of 18 bases. DNA for the CDR3: TGCGCCAGCAGCTTGGCCCCAGGGTCCCGTATAAACGAGCAGTACTTC. Translation: CASSLAPGSRINEQYF.

The chain uses TRBV6-5 and TRBJ1-5; D gene ambiguous. The CDR3 spans 15 residues. Germline CDR1 MNHEY, CDR2 SVGAGI. V was pared by 0 bases and J by 0 bases, with 6 bases between. This CDR3 is CASSYSQYSNQPQHF. The CDR3 DNA is TGTGCCAGCAGTTACTCCCAGTATAGCAATCAGCCCCAGCATTTT.

The V gene is TRBV3-1 (or the pseudogene TRBV3-2), the J gene TRBJ1-5; no clear D. V gave up 0 bases and J gave up 7 bases, with 7 bases separating them. The germline gives CDR1 LGHDT, CDR2 YNNKEL (reference sequence). This CDR3 spans 13 amino acids. CDR3 bases: TGTGCCAGCAGCCAAGATGTCCAACAGCCCCAGCATTTT. Its protein is CASSQDVQQPQHF.

The genes are TRBV13 and TRBJ1-1; D possibly corresponds to TRBD1 (5 bases). The CDR3 consists of 13 residues. The V gene's germline CDR1 is PRHDT and CDR2 FYEKMQ (reference sequence). V was cut by 6 bases and J by 3 bases, with 11 bases left in between. The CDR3 DNA sequence: TGTGCCAGCAGAAGTACAGGCCACACTGAAGCTTTCTTT. Residues: CASRSTGHTEAFF.

V gene TRBV5-1 combines with J gene TRBJ2-7, with 8 bases matching TRBD1. The CDR3 is 15 amino acids. V gave up 0 bases and J gave up 1 base; unmatched junction bases: 3. Germline-derived CDR1 and CDR2 are SGHRS and YFSETQ. CDR3 residues: CASSLGDRRSYEQYF. As DNA, the CDR3 is TGCGCCAGCAGCTTGGGGGACAGGCGATCCTACGAGCAGTACTTC. The full variable domain, rest sourced from reference TRBV5-1 and TRBJ2-7, is KAGVTQTPRYLIKTRGQQVTLSCSPISGHRSVSWYQQTPGQGLQFLFEYFSETQRNKGNFPGRFSGRQFSNSRSEMNVSTLELGDSALYLCASSLGDRRSYEQYFGPGTRLTVT.

The rearrangement uses TRBV28 and TRBJ1-1; maybe TRBD1 (5 bases). The CDR3 has 13 amino acids. Trimming removed 3 bases at V and 3 bases at J, with 8 bases between. In germline, CDR1 is MDHEN, CDR2 SYDVKM. The CDR3 here is CASSFGGYTEAFF. Here the CDR3 DNA reads TGTGCCAGCAGTTTTGGGGGGTACACTGAAGCTTTCTTT.

This clone came up once. This sequence joins TRBV7-9 and TRBJ1-2; the D is unclear. The V end lost 5 bases, the J end lost 2 bases, and 12 bases lay between the germline ends. CDR1 and CDR2 from the germline V gene are SEHNR and FQNEAQ (reference sequence). The CDR3 has 14 residues. The CDR3 DNA reads TGTGCCAGCAGCCCCAGACAAGAAAACTATGGCTACACCTTC. It is translated as CASSPRQENYGYTF.

V gene TRBV7-2 combines with J gene TRBJ2-1; 11 bases line up with TRBD2. The CDR3 runs to 15 residues. Unmatched junction bases numbered 8, after V lost 3 bases and J lost 10 bases. Per germline, CDR1 SGHTA and CDR2 FQGNSA. CDR3 amino acids: CASSLQPGLAVEQFF. The CDR3 bases are TGTGCCAGCAGCTTGCAACCGGGACTAGCGGTAGAGCAGTTCTTC. The whole variable domain, filled in from reference TRBV7-2 and TRBJ2-1, reads GAGVSQSPSNKVTEKGKDVELRCDPISGHTALYWYRQSLGQGLEFLIYFQGNSAPDKSGLPSDRFSAERTGGSVSTLTIQRTQQEDSAVYLCASSLQPGLAVEQFFGPGTRLTVL.

CDR3 protein: CASSYQATVHNGYTF. CDR3 nucleotide sequence: TGTGCCAGCAGCTACCAAGCTACAGTTCATAACGGCTACACCTTC. The rearrangement joins TRBV7-9 to TRBJ1-2; D is ambiguous. CDR1 is SEHNR, CDR2 FQNEAQ, per germline (reference sequence). The length of the CDR3 is 15 residues. V shed 4 bases and J shed 8 bases, with 20 bases lying between them. Complete variable domain (other parts from reference TRBV7-9 and TRBJ1-2): DTGVSQNPRHKITKRGQNVTFRCDPISEHNRLYWYRQTLGQGPEFLTYFQNEAQLEKSRLLSDRFSAERPKGSFSTLEIQRTEQGDSAMYLCASSYQATVHNGYTFGSGTRLTVV.

The chain recombines TRBV19 with TRBJ1-2, with TRBD1 as a possible D gene (6 bases). The CDR3 length is 13 residues. V was shortened by 5 bases and J by 6 bases, with 13 bases between the two germline ends. The V gene's germline CDR1 is LNHDA and CDR2 SQIVND (reference sequence). In nucleotides, the CDR3 is TGTGCCAGTAGTTCCCCAGGGGCGCATGGCTACACCTTC. Residues: CASSSPGAHGYTF.

The genes are TRBV9 and TRBJ2-7; 11 positions agree with TRBD2. The germline V gene encodes CDR1 SGDLS and CDR2 YYNGEE. The CDR3 contains 15 residues. J gave up 6 bases and V 0 bases, and 5 bases lay outside the gene matches. CDR3 DNA sequence: TGTGCCAGCAGCGTAGGTTCTAGCGGGAGGTTCGAGCAGTACTTC. It is translated as CASSVGSSGRFEQYF.

This clone was seen just once. The chain uses TRBV5-6 and TRBJ2-1, with no clear D. Germline V gives CDR1 SGHDT, CDR2 YYEEEE. The ends were cut back, 0 bases at V and 7 bases at J, with 17 bases in the middle. This CDR3 is built from 16 residues. The CDR3, as DNA: TGTGCCAGCAGCTTGGTAGGCGGCCCCGATAGGAATGAGCAGTTCTTC. This sequence encodes CASSLVGGPDRNEQFF.

This clone has only a few counts. The chain has TRBV10-3 and TRBJ1-3, with D perhaps matching TRBD1 (6 bases). The V gene lost 6 bases and the J gene lost 4 bases, with 19 bases spanning the gap. There are 16 residues in the CDR3. Germline-derived CDR1 and CDR2 are ENHRY and SYGVKD. Here the CDR3 DNA reads TGTGCCATCAGCACGACCGGGACACCGACCGGAAACACCATATATTTT. Translation: CAISTTGTPTGNTIYF.